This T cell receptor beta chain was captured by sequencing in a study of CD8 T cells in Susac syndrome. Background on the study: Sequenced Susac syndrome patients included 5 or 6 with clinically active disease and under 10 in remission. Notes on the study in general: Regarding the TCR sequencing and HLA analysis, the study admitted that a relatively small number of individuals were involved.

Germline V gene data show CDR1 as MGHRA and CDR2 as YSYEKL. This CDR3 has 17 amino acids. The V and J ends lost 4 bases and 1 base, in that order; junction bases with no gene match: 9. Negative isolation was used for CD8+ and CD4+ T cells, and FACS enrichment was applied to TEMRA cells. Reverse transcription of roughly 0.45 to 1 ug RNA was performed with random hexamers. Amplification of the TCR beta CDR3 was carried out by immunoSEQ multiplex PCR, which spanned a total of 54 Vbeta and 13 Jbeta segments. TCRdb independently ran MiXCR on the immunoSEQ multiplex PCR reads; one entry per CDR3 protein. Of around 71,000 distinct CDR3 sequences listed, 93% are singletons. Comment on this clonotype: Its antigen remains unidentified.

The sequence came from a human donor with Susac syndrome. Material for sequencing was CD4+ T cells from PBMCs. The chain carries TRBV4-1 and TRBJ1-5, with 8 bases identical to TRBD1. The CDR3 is CASSLSDRASSNQPQHF. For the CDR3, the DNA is TGCGCCAGCAGCCTTTCGGACAGGGCCTCGAGCAATCAGCCCCAGCATTTT.